This TCR beta chain was obtained from a study of blood T cell repertoires in COVID-19. This clone has a single count. Trimming cost V 5 bases and J 2 bases, with 11 bases left between them. The CDR3 has 14 amino acids. Germline V gene data show CDR1 as SNHLY and CDR2 as FYNNEI. Generated by immunoSEQ multiplex PCR, the TCRdb table keeps only in-frame clones and is missing some. The top ten clones hold 20% to 30% of a sample with approximately 170,000 clones, roughly 90% of them seen once. Sequenced material: peripheral blood. The rearrangement uses TRBV2 and TRBJ2-3, with D tentatively TRBD1 (5 bases). This receptor was taken from a man in his fifties or sixties with acute or convalescent COVID-19. CDR3: CASSSTAPTDTQYF. CDR3 DNA: TGTGCCAGCAGTTCGACAGCGCCCACAGATACGCAGTATTTT.